Presented here are 3 T cell receptor beta chains from one specimen sequenced in a study of blood T cell repertoires in COVID-19. The protocol was immunoSEQ multiplex PCR, while the TCRdb copy is restricted to in-frame clones and leaves out a portion. The table has approximately 190,000 clones, over 70% seen once. The material sequenced was peripheral blood. The receptors stem from a man in his sixties with acute or convalescent COVID-19.

A single count supports this clone. The chain has TRBV20-1 and TRBJ2-3; D is undetermined. The CDR3 totals 10 residues. Per germline, CDR1 DFQATT and CDR2 SNEGSKA (reference sequence). The V end was cut by 8 bases, the J end by 1 base, with 4 bases between. The CDR3 DNA reads as TGCAGTCTCCGCACAGATACGCAGTATTTT. Protein product: CSLRTDTQYF.

This clone has more than one count but fewer than ten. The chain combines TRBV6-6 with TRBJ1-3; D possibly corresponds to TRBD1 (5 bases). Germline V lookup: CDR1 MNHNY, CDR2 SVGAGI (reference sequence). Trimming removed 5 bases at V and 0 bases at J, with 8 bases between. The CDR3 length is 14 residues. The CDR3 loop reads CASSPDSSGNTIYF. The CDR3 DNA sequence: TGTGCCAGCAGTCCCGACAGCTCTGGAAACACCATATATTTT.

This chain joins TRBV18 and TRBJ2-3, with D hard to call. CDR3 length: 15 amino acids. Trimming took off 2 bases at V and 2 bases at J, with 11 bases between the two ends. CDR1 is KGHSH and CDR2 is LQKENI in the germline V gene. The CDR3: CASSPEMRYTDTQYF. The DNA for the CDR3 is TGTGCCAGCTCACCAGAGATGCGGTACACAGATACGCAGTATTTT.